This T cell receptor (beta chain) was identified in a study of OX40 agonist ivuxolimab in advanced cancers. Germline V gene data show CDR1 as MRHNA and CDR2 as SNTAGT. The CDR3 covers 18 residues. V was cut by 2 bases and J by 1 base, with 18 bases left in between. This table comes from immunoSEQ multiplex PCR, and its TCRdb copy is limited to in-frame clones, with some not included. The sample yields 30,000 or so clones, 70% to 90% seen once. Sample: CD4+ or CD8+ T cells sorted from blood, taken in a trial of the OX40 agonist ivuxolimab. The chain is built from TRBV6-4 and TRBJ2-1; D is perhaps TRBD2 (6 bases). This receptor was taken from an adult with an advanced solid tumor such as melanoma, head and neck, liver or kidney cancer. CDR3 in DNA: TGTGCCAGCAGTGACCCCGTCGCTAGCGCCTTTTCCTACAATGAGCAGTTCTTC. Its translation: CASSDPVASAFSYNEQFF.